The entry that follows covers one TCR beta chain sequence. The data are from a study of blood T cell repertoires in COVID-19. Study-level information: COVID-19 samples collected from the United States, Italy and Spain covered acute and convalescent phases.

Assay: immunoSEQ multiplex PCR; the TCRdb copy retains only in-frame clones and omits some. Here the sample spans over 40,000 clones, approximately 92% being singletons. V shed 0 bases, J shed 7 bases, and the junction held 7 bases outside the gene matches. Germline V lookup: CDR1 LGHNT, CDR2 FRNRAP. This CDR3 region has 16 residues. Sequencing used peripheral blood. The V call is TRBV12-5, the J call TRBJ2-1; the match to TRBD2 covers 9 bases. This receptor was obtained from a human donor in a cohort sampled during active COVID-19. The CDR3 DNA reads TGTGCTAGTGGTTTGGTTGTTAGCGGGAGAGTAAATGAGCAGTTCTTC. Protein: CASGLVVSGRVNEQFF.